This T cell receptor beta chain stems from a study of patients and donors after allogeneic stem cell transplantation. CDR3 length: 13 residues. CDR1 and CDR2 (germline): GTSNPN, SVGIG (reference sequence). V was shortened by 5 bases and J by 1 base, with 11 bases between the two germline ends. A single record per CDR3 protein comes from TCRdb applying MiXCR to the RT-PCR reads. The table lists around 150,000 distinct CDR3 sequences, about a third of them singletons. Sequencing was performed on blood, either unsorted or a sorted T cell fraction (not recorded which). The clonotype originates from a human donor who was either an allogeneic HSCT recipient or a stem cell or donor lymphocyte infusion donor (not recorded which). It is not recorded whose cells these are; they may come from a transplant donor. The chain links TRBV30 to TRBJ1-1; D call uncertain. CDR3 bases: TGTGCCTGGGGGCAAACAAGGAACACTGAAGCTTTCTTT. This encodes CAWGQTRNTEAFF.